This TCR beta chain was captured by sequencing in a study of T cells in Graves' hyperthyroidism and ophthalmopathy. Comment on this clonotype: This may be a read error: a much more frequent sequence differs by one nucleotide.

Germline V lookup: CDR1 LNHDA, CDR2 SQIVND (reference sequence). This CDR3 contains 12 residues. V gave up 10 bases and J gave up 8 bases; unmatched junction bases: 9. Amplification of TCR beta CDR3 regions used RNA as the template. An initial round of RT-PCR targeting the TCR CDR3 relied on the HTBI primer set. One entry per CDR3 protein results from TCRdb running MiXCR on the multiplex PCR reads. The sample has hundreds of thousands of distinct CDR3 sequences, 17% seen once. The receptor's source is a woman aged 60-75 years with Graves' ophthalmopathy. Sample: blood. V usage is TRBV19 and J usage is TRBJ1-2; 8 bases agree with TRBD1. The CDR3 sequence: CATRTGNVGYTF. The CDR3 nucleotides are TGTGCCACCCGGACAGGGAATGTGGGCTACACCTTC.